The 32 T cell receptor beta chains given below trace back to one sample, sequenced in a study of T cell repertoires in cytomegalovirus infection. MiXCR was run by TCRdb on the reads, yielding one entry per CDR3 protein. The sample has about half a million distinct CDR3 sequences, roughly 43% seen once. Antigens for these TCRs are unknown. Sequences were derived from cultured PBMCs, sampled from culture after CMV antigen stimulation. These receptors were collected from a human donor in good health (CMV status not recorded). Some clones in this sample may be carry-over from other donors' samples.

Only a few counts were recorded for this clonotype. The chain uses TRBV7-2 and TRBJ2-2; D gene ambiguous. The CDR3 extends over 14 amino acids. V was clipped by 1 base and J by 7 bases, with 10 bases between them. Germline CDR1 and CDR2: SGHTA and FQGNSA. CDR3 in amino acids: CASSLVRVYGELFF. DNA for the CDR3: TGTGCCAGCAGCTTAGTAAGGGTTTACGGGGAGCTGTTTTTT.

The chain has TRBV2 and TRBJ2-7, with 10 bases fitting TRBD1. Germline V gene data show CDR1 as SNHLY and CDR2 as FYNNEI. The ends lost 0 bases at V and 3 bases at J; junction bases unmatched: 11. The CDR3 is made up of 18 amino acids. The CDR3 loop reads CASSEASRRQGASYEQYF. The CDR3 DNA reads TGTGCCAGCAGTGAAGCCTCCAGGCGACAGGGGGCCAGCTACGAGCAGTACTTC.

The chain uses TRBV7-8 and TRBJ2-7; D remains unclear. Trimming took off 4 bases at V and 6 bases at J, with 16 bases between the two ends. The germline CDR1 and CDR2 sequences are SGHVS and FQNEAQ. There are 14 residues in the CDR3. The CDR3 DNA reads TGTGCCAGCAGCTCCCGGGCCCCGCTAGGCGAGCAGTACTTC. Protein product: CASSSRAPLGEQYF. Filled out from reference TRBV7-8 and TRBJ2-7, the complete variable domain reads GAGVSQSPRYKVAKRGQDVALRCDPISGHVSLFWYQQALGQGPEFLTYFQNEAQLDKSGLPSDRFFAERPEGSVSTLKIQRTQQEDSAVYLCASSSRAPLGEQYFGPGTRLTVT.

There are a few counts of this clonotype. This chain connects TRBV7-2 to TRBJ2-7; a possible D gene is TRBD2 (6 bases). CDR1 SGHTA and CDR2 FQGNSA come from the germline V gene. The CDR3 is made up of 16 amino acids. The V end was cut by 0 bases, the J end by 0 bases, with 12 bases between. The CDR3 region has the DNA TGTGCCAGCAGCTTAGCTGGCGGGGACCCCTCCTACGAGCAGTACTTC. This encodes CASSLAGGDPSYEQYF.

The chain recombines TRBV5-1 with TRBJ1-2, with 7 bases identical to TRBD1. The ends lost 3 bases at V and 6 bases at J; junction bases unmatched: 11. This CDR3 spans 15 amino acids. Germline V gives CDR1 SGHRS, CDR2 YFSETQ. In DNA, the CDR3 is TGCGCCAGCAGCTCGCTGACAGGGACGAAAAATGGCTACACCTTC. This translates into CASSSLTGTKNGYTF.

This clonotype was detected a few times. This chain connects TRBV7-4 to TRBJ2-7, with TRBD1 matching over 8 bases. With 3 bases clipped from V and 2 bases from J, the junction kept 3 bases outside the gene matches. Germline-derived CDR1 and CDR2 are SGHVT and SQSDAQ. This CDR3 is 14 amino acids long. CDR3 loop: CASSLWDRTYEQYF. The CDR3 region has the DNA TGTGCCAGCAGCTTGTGGGACAGGACCTACGAGCAGTACTTC.

CDR3: CASRWRGTNEKLFF. Here the CDR3 DNA reads TGTGCCAGCAGATGGAGGGGAACTAATGAAAAACTGTTTTTT. The genes are TRBV2 and TRBJ1-4, with D perhaps matching TRBD1 (5 bases). CDR3 size: 14 residues. V gave up 6 bases and J gave up 1 base, with 9 bases separating them. Looked up from germline, CDR1 is SNHLY and CDR2 is FYNNEI.

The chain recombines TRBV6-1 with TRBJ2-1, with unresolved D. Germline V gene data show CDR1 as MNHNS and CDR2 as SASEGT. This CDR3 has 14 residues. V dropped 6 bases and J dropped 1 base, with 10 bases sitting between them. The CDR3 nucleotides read TGTGCCAGCAGACCCCTGATGTCCTACAATGAGCAGTTCTTC. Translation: CASRPLMSYNEQFF.

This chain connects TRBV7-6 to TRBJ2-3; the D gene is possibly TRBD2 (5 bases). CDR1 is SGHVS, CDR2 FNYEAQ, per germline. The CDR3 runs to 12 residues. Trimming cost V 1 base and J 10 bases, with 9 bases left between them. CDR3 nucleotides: TGTGCCAGCAGCTTAGAACCCGGGGCGCAGTATTTT. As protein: CASSLEPGAQYF.

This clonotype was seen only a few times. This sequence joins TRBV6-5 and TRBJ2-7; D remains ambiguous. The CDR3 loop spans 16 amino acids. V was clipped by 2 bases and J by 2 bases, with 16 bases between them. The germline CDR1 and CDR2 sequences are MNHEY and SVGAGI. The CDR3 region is CASSYDSYGRTYEQYF. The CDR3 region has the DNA TGTGCCAGCAGTTACGATAGTTACGGACGGACCTACGAGCAGTACTTC.

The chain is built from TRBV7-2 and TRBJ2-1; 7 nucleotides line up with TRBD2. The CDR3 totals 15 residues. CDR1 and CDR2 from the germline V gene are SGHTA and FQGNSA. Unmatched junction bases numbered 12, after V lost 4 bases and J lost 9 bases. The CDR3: CASSSLGREMGEQFF. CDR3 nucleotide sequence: TGTGCCAGCAGCTCCTTGGGGCGGGAGATGGGTGAGCAGTTCTTC.

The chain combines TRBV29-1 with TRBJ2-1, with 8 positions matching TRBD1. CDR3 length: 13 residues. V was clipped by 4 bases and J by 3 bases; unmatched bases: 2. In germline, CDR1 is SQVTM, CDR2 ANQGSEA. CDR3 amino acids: CSVGDRIYNEQFF. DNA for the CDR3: TGCAGCGTTGGGGACAGGATCTACAATGAGCAGTTCTTC.

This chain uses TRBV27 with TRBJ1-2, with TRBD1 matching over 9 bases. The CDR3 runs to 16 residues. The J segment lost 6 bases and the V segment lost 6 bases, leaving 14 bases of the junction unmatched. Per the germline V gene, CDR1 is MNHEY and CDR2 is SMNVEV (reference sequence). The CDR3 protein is CASRKTWDREGNGYTF. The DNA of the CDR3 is TGTGCCAGCAGAAAAACCTGGGACAGGGAGGGCAATGGCTACACCTTC.

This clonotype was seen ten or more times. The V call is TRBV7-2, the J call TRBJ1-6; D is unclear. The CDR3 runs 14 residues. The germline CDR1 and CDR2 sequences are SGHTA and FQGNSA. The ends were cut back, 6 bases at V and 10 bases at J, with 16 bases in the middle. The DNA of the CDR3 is TGTGCCAGCAGACGAGTCGGTATCGACTCACCCCTCCACTTT. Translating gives CASRRVGIDSPLHF. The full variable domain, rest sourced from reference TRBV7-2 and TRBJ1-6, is GAGVSQSPSNKVTEKGKDVELRCDPISGHTALYWYRQSLGQGLEFLIYFQGNSAPDKSGLPSDRFSAERTGGSVSTLTIQRTQQEDSAVYLCASRRVGIDSPLHFGNGTRLTVT.

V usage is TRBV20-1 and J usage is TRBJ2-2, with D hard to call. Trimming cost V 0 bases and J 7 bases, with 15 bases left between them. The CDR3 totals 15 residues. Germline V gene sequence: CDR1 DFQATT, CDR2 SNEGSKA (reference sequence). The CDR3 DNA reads TGCAGTGCTAGAGAGGGTAACAGAGTAAACGGGGAGCTGTTTTTT. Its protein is CSAREGNRVNGELFF.

Here the CDR3 reads CASRQYRGTNEKLFF. CDR3 DNA sequence: TGTGCCAGCAGACAATACAGGGGAACTAATGAAAAACTGTTTTTT. The rearrangement links TRBV6-5 to TRBJ1-4; 7 nucleotides line up with TRBD1. The CDR3 has 15 residues. Germline-derived CDR1 and CDR2 are MNHEY and SVGAGI. Trimming at V came to 6 bases and at J to 1 base, leaving 5 bases not matched to a gene.

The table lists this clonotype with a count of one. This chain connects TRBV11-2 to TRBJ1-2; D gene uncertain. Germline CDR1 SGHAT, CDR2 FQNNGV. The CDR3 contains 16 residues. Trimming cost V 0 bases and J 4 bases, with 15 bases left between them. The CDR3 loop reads CASSLDIGRSPYGYTF. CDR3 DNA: TGTGCCAGCAGCTTAGATATTGGCAGATCGCCCTATGGCTACACCTTC.

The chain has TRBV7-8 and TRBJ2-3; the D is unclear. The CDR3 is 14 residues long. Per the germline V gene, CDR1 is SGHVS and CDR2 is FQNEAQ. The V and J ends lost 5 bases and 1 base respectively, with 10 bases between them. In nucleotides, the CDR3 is TGTGCCAGCAGCCCCCCCCCCGGCACAGATACGCAGTATTTT. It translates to CASSPPPGTDTQYF.

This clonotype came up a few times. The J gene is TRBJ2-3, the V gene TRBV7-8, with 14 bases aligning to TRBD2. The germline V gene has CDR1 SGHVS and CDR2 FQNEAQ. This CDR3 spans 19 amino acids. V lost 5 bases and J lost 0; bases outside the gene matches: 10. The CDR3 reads CASSLGLAGADLSTDTQYF. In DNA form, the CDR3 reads TGTGCCAGCAGCCTGGGACTAGCGGGAGCCGATCTTAGCACAGATACGCAGTATTTT.

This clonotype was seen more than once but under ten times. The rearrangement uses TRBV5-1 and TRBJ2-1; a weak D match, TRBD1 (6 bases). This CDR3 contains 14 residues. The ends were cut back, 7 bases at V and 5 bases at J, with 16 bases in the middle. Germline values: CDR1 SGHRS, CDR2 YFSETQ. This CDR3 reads CASALQGRDNEQFF. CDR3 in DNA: TGCGCCAGCGCATTACAGGGTCGGGACAATGAGCAGTTCTTC.

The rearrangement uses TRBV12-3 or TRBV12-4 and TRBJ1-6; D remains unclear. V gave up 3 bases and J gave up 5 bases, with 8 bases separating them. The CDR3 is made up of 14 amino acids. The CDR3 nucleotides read TGTGCCAGCAGTTTTCGGGTTAATAATTCACCCCTCCACTTT. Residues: CASSFRVNNSPLHF.

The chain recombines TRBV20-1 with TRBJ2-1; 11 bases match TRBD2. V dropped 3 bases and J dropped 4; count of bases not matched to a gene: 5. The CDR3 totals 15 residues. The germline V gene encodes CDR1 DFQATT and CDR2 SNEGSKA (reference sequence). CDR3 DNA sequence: TGCAGTGCTAGCTCCGGGACTAGCGGATACAATGAGCAGTTCTTC. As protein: CSASSGTSGYNEQFF.

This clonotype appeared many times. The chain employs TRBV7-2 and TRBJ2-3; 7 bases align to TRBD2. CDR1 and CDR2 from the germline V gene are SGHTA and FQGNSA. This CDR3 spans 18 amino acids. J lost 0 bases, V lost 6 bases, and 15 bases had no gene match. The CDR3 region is CASRALGGDPKSTDTQYF. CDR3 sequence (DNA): TGTGCCAGCAGGGCACTGGGGGGGGACCCTAAAAGCACAGATACGCAGTATTTT.

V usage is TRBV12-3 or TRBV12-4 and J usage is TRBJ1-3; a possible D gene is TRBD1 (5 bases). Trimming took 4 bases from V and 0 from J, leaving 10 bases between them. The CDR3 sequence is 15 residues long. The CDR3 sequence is CASSSPTASGNTIYF. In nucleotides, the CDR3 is TGTGCCAGCAGTTCCCCGACAGCCTCTGGAAACACCATATATTTT.

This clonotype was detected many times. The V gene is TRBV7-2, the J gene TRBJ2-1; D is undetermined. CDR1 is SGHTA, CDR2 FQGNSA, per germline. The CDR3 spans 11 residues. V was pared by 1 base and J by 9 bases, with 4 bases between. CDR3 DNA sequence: TGTGCCAGCAGCTTAGGTCCTGAGCAGTTCTTC. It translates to CASSLGPEQFF.

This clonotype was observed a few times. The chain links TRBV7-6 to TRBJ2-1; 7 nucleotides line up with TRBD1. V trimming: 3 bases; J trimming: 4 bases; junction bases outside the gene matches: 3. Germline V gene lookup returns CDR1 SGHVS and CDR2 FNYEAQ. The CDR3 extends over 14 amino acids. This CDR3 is CASSFTGDYNEQFF. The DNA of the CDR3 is TGTGCCAGCAGCTTTACAGGGGATTACAATGAGCAGTTCTTC. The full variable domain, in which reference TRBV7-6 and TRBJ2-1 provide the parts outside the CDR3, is GAGVSQSPRYKVTKRGQDVALRCDPISGHVSLYWYRQALGQGPEFLTYFNYEAQQDKSGLPNDRFSAERPEGSISTLTIQRTEQRDSAMYRCASSFTGDYNEQFFGPGTRLTVL.

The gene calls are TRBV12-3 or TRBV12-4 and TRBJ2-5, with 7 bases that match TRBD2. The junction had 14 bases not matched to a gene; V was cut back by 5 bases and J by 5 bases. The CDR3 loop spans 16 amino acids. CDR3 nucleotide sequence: TGTGCCAGCAGTAGAGCGGGGATTGGAGGGGAGGAGACCCAGTACTTC. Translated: CASSRAGIGGEETQYF.

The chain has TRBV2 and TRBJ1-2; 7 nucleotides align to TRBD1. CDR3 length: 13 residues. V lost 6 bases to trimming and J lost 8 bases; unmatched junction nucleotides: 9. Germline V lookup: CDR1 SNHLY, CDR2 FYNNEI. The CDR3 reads CASRGEGASGYTF. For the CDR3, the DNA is TGTGCCAGCAGAGGAGAGGGGGCGAGCGGCTACACCTTC.

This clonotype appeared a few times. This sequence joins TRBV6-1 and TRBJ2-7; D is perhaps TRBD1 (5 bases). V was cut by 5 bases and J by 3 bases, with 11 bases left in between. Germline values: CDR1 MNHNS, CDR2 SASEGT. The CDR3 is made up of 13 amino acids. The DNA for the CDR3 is TGTGCCAGCAGTTCCCCCGACAGCTACGAGCAGTACTTC. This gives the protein CASSSPDSYEQYF.

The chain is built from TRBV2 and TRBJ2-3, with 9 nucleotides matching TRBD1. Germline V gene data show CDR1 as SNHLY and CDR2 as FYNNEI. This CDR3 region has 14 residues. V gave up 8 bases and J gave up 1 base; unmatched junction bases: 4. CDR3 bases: TGTGCCAGCGCCCGGGACAGGGGCACAGATACGCAGTATTTT. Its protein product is CASARDRGTDTQYF.

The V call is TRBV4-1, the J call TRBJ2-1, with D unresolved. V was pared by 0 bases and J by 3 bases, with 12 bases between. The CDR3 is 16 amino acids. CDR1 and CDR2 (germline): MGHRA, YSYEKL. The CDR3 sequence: CASSQDERNYYNEQFF. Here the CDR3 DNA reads TGCGCCAGCAGCCAAGATGAGAGGAATTACTACAATGAGCAGTTCTTC.

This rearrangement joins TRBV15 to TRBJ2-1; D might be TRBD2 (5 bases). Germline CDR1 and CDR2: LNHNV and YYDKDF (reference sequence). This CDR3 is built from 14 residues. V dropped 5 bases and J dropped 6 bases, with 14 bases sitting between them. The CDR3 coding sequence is TGTGCCACCAGCTGGGCAGGACTCATCAATGAGCAGTTCTTC. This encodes CATSWAGLINEQFF.